Here is one T cell receptor (beta chain) with its context. Its cognate antigen has yet to be identified. No base-level quality is on record; no much larger clone is a single base apart. The Qiagen DNeasy kit was used to extract genomic DNA from unsorted PBMCs and from the negatively selected CD4+ and CD8+ fractions. TCR beta CDR3 regions were amplified by immunoSEQ multiplex PCR using primers annealing to V and J segments. A synthetic immune receptor repertoire was used to minimize amplification bias, and any remaining bias was removed computationally after sequencing. Per the authors' processing: Repertoire diversity was quantified as the Shannon entropy index using custom Python scripts. Unsorted, CD4+ and CD8+ repertoires were analyzed separately, except for combined analyses in which CD4+ and CD8+ sequences were merged in silico. Clonal expansion was defined as at least a 2-fold frequency increase after treatment relative to C1D1, with a pseudocount of 0.5 for undetected baseline clones. Clones with 0 or 1 copy at C1D1 were defined as singleton clones, while clones with 2 or more copies were defined as non-singleton clones. Clones expanded in unsorted samples were labelled as CD4+, CD8+ or unknown by matching protein sequences in sorted samples from the same patient. Diversity changes from C1D1 to C4D1 were tested in paired samples using Wilcoxon tests. TCRdb limited this immuneACCESS table to in-frame rearrangements with V and J called. A share of clones is missing; checked studies link under half to unresolved V genes, and the rest is unexplained. That table is the source of V, J and clone size, and D and trimming were worked out from the DNA. The table for this sample lists 100,000 to 120,000 clones; 80% to 90% of them were counted only once. The ten largest clones add up to 20% of the sample.

Explained via the paper, the time point label denotes: cycle 2 day 1 (C2D1) of nivolumab. All trial patients had relapsed after autologous stem cell transplantation, with cohorts A, B and C differing in prior brentuximab vedotin exposure. A total of 56 patients with relapsed/refractory classical Hodgkin lymphoma made up the trial cohort, and each patient's best overall response was complete response, partial response or progressive disease. Single-agent nivolumab was administered to trial patients in the multi-cohort phase II CheckMate 205 trial. Best overall response was determined by an independent review committee according to the 2007 International Working Group response criteria. Trial PBMCs were collected just before the start of nivolumab (C1D1) and during therapy at cycle 2 day 1 and cycle 4 day 1. After peripheral blood was drawn into 8 mL Vacutainer Cell Preparation Tubes, PBMCs were isolated by centrifugation and then cryopreserved.

Trimming at the junction amounts to 5 bases on V and 9 bases on J, and the germline ends lie 14 bases apart. Spanning cysteine to phenylalanine, the CDR3 consists of 13 amino acids. Only the CDR3 DNA stays, 39 bases, in frame from base 1. CDR1 and CDR2, per the germline V gene, are SGHTA and FQGNSA. These data are taken from a study of PD-1 blockade in classical Hodgkin lymphoma (dated by TCRdb to between 2020 and 2021). The study in broad terms: Nivolumab dosing was 3 mg/kg intravenously every 2 weeks, continuing until either disease progression or unacceptable toxicity. To define a peripheral blood immune signature of response to PD-1 blockade in classical Hodgkin lymphoma, the study combined TCR beta sequencing with CyTOF.

Results the study describes overall, beyond this receptor: Baseline TCR diversity was reported to be lower in newly diagnosed patients than in healthy donors and to be lower still in relapsed/refractory patients. Patients starting nivolumab less than 1 year after ASCT had lower diversity and were excluded from later analyses to avoid confounding by immune reconstitution. CD4+ but not CD8+ TCR diversity rose significantly by C4D1 (p=0.0027 vs p=0.16), most apparent in complete responders (p=0.02). The study was restricted to a single clinical trial cohort, and the causes of repertoire differences, possibly disease activity or prior therapy, were left undefined. Trial patients with a complete response had baseline diversity similar to that of newly diagnosed patients, while partial responders and progressors had significantly lower diversity.

The source of this sequence is a human donor with classical Hodgkin lymphoma. The sample was peripheral blood mononuclear cells (PBMCs), taken before the second cycle of nivolumab. Recombination joined TRBV7-2 with TRBJ1-5; TRBD1 is a possible D gene, resting on 5 matching bases. The DNA sequence is as follows: TGTGCCAGCAGCACCGGGAGCCAGGGGCCCCAGCATTTT. It codes for CASSTGSQGPQHF.